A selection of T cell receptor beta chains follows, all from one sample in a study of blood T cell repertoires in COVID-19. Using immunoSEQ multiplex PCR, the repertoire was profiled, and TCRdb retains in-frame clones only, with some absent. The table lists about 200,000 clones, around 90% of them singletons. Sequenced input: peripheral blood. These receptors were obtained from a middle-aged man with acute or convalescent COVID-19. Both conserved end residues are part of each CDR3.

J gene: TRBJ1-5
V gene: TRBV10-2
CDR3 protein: CASSGTGRDQPQHF

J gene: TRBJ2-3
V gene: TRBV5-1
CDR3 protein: CASSLIRGTDTQYF

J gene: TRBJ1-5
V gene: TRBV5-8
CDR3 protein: CASSPDSFGNQPQHF

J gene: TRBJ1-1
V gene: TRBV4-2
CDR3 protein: CASSQGALNTEAFF

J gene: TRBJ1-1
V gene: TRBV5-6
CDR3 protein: CASSFLRLNTEAFF

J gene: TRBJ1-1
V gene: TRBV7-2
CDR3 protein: CASSDAQGTEAFF

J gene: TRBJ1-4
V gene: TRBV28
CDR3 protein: CASSQTGGGEKLFF

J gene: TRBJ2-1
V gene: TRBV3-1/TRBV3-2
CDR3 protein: CASSPPSGTGLANEQFF

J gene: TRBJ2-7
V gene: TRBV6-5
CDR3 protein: CASRRGQGSYEQYF

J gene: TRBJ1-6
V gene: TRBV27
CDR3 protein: CASSIRGSPLHF

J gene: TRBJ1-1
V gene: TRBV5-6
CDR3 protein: CASSFTGGGGWNTEAFF

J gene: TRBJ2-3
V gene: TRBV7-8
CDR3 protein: CASSLVLGGGTDTQYF

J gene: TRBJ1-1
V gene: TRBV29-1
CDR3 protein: CSVVFRGTTEAFF

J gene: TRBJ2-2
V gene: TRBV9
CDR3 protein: CASSPRLANTGELFF

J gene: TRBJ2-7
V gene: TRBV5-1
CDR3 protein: CASSLERLAGGGYEQYF

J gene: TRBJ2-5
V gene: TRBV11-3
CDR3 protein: CASSAGTGLGETQYF

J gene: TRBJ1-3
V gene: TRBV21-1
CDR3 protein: CASNLTGETGNTIYF

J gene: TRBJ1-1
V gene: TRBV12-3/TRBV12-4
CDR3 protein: CASSGQGAFGAFF

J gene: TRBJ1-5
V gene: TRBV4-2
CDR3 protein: CASSQGGLLNQPQHF

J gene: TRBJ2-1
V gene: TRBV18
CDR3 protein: CASSSSGSLSYNEQFF

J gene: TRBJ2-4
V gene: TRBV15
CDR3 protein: CATSRELAWGGSPTGAKNIQYF

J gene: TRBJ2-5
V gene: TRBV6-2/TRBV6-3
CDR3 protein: CASSPLAGGGETQYF

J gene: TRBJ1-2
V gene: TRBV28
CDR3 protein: CAGLTTEPGRYGYTF

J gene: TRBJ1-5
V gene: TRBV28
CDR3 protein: CASSPPGTDNQPQHF

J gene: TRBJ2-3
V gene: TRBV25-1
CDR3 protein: CASSEFGDRGRTDTQYF

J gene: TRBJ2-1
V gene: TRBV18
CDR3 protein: CASSPRTVLEQFF

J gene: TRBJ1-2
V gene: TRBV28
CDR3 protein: CASSLVDRAGYTF

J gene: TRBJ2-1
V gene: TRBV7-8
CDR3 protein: CASSRGLASYNEQFF

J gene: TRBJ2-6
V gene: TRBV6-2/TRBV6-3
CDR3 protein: CASSFSPSGANVLTF

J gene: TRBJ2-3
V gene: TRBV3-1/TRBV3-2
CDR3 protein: CASSQTSGGLDTQYF

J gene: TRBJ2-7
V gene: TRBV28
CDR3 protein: CASNLDRGRYEQYF

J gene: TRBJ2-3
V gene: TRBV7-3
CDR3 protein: CASSLVGGSTDTQYF

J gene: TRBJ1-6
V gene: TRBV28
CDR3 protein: CASSIIKDRGNSPLHF

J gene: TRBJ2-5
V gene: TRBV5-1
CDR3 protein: CASKVVRGETQYF

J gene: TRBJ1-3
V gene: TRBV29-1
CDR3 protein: CSVEEAFGRNSGNTIYF

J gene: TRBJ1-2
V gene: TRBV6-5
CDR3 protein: CASSPSGGNYGYTF

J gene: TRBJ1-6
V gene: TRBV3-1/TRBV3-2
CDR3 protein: CASSLTGTGGNSPLHF

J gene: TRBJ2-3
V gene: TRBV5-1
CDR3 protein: CASSSSAGWGTDTQYF

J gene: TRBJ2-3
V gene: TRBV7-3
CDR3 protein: CASSQWGTRADTQYF

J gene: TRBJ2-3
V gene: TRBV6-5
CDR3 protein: CASSINQGSQYF

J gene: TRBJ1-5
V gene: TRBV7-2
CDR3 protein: CASSLGSIGGGYSNQPQHF

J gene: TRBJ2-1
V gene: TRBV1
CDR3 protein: CTSSQELAGPYNEQFF

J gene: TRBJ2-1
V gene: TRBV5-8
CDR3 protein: CAERLAGFIAGEQFF

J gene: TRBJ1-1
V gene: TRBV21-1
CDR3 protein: CASSWETGVTEAFF

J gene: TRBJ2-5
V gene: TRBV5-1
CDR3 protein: CASSLQGQETQYF

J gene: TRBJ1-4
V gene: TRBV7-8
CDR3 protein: CASSPRDRGRIATNEKLFF

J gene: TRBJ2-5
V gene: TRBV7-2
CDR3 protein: CAISRGGLQETQYF

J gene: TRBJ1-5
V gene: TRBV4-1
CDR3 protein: CASSQDVLAGGSHGNQPQHF

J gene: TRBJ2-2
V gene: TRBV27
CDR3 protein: CASRPGTGGIGELFF

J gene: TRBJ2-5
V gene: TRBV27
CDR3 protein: CASNSGTPEGETQYF

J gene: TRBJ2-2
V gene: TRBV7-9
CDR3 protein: CASSRDSSPNTGELFF